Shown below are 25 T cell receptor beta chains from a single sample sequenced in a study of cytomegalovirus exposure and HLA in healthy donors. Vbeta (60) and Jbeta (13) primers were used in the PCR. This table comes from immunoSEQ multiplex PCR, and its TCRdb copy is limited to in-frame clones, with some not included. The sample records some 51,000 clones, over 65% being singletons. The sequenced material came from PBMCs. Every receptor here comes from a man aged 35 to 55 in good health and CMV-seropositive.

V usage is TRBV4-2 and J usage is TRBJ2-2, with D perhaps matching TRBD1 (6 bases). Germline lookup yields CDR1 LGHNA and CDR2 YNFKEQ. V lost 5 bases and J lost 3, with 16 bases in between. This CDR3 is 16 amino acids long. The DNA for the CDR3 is TGTGCCAGCAGCACTCAGGGGAGTGCGGACACCGGGGAGCTGTTTTTT. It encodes CASSTQGSADTGELFF.

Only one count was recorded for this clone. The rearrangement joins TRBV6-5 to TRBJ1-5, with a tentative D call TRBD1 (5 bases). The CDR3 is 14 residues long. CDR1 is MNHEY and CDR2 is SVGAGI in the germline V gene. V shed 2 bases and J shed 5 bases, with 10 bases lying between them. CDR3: CASSYGGRDQPQHF. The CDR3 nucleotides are TGTGCCAGCAGTTACGGTGGCAGGGATCAGCCCCAGCATTTT.

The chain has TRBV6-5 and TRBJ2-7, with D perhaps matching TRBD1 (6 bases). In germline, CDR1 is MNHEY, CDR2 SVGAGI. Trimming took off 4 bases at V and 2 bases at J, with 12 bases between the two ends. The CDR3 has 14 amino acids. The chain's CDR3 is CASSWNRETYEQYF. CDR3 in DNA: TGTGCCAGCAGTTGGAACAGGGAGACCTACGAGCAGTACTTC.

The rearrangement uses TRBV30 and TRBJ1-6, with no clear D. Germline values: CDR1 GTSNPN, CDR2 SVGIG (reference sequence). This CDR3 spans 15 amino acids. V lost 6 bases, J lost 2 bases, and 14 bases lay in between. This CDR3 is CACLLKGAYNSPLHF. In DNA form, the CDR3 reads TGTGCCTGTCTTCTTAAAGGAGCCTATAATTCACCCCTCCACTTT.

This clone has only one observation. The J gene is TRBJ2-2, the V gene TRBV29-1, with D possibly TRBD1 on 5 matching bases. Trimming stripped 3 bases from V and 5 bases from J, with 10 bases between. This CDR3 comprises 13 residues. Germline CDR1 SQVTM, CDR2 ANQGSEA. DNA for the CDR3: TGCAGCGTTGACGACAGCGATACCGGGGAGCTGTTTTTT. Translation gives CSVDDSDTGELFF.

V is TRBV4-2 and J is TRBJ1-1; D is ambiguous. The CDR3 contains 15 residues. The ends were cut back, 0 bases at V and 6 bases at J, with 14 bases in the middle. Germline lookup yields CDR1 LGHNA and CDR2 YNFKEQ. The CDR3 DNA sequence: TGTGCCAGCAGCCAAGATCTCGAGTTCGGGTCTGAAGCTTTCTTT. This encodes CASSQDLEFGSEAFF.

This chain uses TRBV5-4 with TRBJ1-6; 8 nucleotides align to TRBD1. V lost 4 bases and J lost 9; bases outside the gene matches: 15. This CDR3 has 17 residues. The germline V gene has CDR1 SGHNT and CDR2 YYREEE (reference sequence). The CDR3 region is CASSAGRGQDSASPLHF. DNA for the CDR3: TGTGCCAGCAGCGCTGGTAGGGGACAGGACTCGGCTTCACCCCTCCACTTT.

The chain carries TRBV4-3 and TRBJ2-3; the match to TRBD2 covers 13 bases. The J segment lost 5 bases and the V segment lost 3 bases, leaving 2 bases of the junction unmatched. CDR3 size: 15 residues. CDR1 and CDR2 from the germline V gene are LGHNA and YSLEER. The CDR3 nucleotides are TGCGCCAGCAGCCAGAGGACTAGCGGGGGAGATACGCAGTATTTT. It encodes CASSQRTSGGDTQYF.

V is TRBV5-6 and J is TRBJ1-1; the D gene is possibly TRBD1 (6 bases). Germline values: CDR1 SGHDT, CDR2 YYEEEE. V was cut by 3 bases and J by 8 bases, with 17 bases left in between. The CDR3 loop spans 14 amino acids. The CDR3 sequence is CASSSELGADEAFF. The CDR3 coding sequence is TGTGCCAGCAGCTCCGAGCTGGGGGCGGACGAAGCTTTCTTT.

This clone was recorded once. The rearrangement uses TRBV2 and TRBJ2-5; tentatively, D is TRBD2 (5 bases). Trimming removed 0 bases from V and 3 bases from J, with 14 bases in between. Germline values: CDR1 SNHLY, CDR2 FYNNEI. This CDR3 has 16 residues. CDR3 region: CASSEAPPLGEETQYF. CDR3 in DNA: TGTGCCAGCAGTGAAGCCCCCCCGCTCGGGGAAGAGACCCAGTACTTC. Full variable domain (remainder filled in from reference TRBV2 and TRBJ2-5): EPEVTQTPSHQVTQMGQEVILRCVPISNHLYFYWYRQILGQKVEFLVSFYNNEISEKSEIFDDQFSVERPDGSNFTLKIRSTKLEDSAMYFCASSEAPPLGEETQYFGPGTRLLVL.

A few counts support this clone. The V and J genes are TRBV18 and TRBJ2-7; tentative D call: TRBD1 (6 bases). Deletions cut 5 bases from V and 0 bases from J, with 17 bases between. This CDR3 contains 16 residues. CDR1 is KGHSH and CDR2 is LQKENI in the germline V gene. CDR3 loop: CASSSIAGQISYEQYF. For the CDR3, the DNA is TGTGCCAGCTCATCTATTGCTGGACAGATCTCCTACGAGCAGTACTTC.

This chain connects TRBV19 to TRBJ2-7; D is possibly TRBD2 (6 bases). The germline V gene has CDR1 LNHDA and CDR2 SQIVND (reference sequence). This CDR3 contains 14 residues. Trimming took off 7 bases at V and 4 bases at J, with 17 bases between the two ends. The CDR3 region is CASTQTSGSYEQYF. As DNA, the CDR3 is TGTGCCAGTACCCAGACTAGTGGGTCTTACGAGCAGTACTTC.

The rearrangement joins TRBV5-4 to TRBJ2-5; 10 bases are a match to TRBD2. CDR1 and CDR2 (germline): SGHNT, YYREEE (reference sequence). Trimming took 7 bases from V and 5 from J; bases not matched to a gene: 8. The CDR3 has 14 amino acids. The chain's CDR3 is CASAAGGPQETQYF. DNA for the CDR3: TGTGCCAGCGCAGCGGGGGGGCCTCAGGAGACCCAGTACTTC.

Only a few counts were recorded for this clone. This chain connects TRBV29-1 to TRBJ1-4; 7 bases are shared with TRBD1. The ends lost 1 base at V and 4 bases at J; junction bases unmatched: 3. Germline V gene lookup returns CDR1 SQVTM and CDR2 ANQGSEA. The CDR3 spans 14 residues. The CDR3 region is CSVEGTGNNEKLFF. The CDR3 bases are TGCAGCGTTGAAGGGACAGGAAATAATGAAAAACTGTTTTTT.

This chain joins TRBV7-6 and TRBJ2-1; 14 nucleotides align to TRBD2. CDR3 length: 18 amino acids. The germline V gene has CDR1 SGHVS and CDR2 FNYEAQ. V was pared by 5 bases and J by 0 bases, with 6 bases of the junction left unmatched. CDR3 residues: CASSTGTSGGSSYNEQFF. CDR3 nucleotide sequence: TGTGCCAGCAGCACCGGGACTAGCGGGGGCAGCTCCTACAATGAGCAGTTCTTC.

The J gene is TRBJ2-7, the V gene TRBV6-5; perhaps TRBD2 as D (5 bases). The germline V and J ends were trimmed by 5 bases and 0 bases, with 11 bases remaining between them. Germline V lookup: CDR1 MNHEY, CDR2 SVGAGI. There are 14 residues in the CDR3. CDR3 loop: CASSPPTNSYEQYF. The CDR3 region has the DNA TGTGCCAGCAGTCCACCGACTAACTCCTACGAGCAGTACTTC.

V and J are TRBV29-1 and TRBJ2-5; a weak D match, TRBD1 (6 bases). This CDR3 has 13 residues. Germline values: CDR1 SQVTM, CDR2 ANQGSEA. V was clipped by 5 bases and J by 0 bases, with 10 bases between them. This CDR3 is CSVRDTNQETQYF. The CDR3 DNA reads TGCAGCGTTCGGGACACAAACCAAGAGACCCAGTACTTC.

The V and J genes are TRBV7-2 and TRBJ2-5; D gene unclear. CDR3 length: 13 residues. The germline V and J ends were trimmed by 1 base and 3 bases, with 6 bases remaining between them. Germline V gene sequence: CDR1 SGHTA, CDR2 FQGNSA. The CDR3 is CASSLGTEETQYF. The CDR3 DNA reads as TGTGCCAGCAGCTTAGGTACGGAAGAGACCCAGTACTTC.

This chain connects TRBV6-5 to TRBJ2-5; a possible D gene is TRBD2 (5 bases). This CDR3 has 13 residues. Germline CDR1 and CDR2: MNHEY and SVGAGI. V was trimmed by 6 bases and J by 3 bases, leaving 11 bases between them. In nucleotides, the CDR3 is TGTGCCAGCAGCCCGGGGTTAGAAGAGACCCAGTACTTC. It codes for CASSPGLEETQYF.

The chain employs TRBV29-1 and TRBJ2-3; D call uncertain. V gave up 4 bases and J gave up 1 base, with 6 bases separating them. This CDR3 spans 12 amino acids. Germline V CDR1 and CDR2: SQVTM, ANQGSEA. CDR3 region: CSVGQGTDTQYF. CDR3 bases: TGCAGCGTTGGGCAGGGCACAGATACGCAGTATTTT.

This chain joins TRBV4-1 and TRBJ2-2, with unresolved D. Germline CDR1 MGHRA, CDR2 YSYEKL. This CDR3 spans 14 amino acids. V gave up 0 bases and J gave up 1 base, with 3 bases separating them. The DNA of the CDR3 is TGCGCCAGCAGCCAAGACTGGAACACCGGGGAGCTGTTTTTT. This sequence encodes CASSQDWNTGELFF.

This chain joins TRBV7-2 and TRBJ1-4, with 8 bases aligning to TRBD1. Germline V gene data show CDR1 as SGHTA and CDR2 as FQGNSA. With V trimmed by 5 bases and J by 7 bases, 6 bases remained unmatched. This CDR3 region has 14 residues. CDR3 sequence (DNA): TGTGCCAGCAGCGTGACAGGACAGGGTGAAAAACTGTTTTTT. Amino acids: CASSVTGQGEKLFF.

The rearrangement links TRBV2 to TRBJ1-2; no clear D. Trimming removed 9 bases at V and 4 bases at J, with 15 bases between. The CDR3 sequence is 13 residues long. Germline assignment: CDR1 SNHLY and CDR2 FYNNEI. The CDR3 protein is CASWKDGSYGYTF. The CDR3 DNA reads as TGTGCCAGTTGGAAGGATGGGAGCTATGGCTACACCTTC.

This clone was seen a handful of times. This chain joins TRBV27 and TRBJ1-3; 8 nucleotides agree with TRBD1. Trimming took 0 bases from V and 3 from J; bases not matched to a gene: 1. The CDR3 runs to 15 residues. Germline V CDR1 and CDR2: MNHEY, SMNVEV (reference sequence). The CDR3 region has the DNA TGTGCCAGCAGTTTATCCAGGGGGCGTGGAAACACCATATATTTT. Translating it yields CASSLSRGRGNTIYF.

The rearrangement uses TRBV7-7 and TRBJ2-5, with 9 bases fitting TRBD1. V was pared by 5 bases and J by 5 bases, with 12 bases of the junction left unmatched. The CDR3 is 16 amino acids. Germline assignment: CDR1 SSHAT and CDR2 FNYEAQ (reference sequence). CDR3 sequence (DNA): TGTGCCAGCAGCCCTGGGACAGGGAGTTTAATTGAGACCCAGTACTTC. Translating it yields CASSPGTGSLIETQYF.